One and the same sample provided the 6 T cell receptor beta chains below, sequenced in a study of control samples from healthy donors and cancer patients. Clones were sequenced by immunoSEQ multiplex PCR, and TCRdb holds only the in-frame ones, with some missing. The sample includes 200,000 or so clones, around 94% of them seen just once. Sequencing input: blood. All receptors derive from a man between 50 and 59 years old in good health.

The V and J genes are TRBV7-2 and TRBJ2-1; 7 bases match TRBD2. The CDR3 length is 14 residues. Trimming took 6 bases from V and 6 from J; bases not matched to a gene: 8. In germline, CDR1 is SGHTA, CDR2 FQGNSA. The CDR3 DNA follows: TGTGCCAGCAGACCCGAGACTAGCAGCAATGAGCAGTTCTTC. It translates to CASRPETSSNEQFF.

The DNA of the CDR3 is TGCGCCAGCAGCTTTCTGGACCCAGCCTACGAGCAGTACTTC. It specifies CASSFLDPAYEQYF. The chain links TRBV5-1 to TRBJ2-7; D is undetermined. The length of the CDR3 is 14 residues. Germline CDR1 is SGHRS and CDR2 is YFSETQ. The V and J ends lost 2 bases and 2 bases respectively, with 11 bases between them.

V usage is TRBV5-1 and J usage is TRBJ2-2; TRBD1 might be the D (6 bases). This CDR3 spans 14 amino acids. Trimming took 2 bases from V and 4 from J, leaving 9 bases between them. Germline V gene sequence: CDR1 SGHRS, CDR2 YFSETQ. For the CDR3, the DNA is TGCGCCAGCAGCTTTACAGGGACCACCGGGGAGCTGTTTTTT. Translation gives CASSFTGTTGELFF.

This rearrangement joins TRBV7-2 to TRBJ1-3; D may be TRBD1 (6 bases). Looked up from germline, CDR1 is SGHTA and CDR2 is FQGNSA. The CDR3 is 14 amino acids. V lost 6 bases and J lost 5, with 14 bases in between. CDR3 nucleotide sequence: TGTGCCAGCAGACCTACAGGGATGAGAAACACCATATATTTT. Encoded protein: CASRPTGMRNTIYF.

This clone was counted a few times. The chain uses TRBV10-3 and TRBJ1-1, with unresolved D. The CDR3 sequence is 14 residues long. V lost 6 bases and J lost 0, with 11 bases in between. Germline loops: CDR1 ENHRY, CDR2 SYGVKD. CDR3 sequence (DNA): TGTGCCATCAGGCGAGGAGATATGAACACTGAAGCTTTCTTT. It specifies CAIRRGDMNTEAFF.

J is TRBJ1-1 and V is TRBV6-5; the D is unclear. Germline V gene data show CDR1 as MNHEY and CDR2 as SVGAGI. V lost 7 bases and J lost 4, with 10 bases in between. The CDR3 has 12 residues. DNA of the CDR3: TGTGCCAGCAAGTACGCGGCCACTGAAGCTTTCTTT. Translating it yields CASKYAATEAFF.